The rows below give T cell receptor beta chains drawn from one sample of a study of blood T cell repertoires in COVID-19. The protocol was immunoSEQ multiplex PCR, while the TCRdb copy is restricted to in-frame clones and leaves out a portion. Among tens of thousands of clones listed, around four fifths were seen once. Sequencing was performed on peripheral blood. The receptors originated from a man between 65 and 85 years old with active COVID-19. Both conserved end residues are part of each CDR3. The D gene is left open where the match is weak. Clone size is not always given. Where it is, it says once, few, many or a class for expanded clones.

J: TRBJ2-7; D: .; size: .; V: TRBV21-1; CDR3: CASSKASGGEPPYEQYF; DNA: TGTGCCAGCAGCAAAGCTTCGGGGGGCGAACCTCCCTACGAGCAGTACTTC
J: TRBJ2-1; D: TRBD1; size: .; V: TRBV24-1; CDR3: CATSDRTHRGLYNEQFF; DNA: TGTGCCACCAGTGACCGAACTCACAGGGGCCTCTACAATGAGCAGTTCTTC
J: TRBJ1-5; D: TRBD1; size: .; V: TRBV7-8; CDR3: CASSLRQGARDQPQHF; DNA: TGTGCCAGCAGCTTAAGGCAGGGGGCGAGGGATCAGCCCCAGCATTTT
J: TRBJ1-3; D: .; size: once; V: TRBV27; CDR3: CASSLRYGATGNTIYF; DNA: TGTGCCAGCAGTTTACGGTATGGGGCTACTGGAAACACCATATATTTT
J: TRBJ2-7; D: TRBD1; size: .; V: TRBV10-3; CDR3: CAISESRTGDEQYF; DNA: TGTGCCATCAGTGAGTCGAGGACAGGGGACGAGCAGTACTTC
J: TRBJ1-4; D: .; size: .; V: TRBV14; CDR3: CASSRQFVKEKLFF; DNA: TGTGCCAGCAGCCGACAGTTCGTTAAGGAAAAACTGTTTTTT
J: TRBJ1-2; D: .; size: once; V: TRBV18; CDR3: CASSPYRDGYTF; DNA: TGTGCCAGCTCACCGTACAGGGATGGCTACACCTTC
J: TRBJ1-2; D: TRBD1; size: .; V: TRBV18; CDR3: CASSASGQMLYGYTF; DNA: TGTGCCAGCTCAGCCTCGGGACAGATGCTATATGGCTACACCTTC
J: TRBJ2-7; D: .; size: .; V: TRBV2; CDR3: CASSGRFGSISYEQYF; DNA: TGTGCCAGCAGTGGGAGGTTCGGTTCTATCTCCTACGAGCAGTACTTC
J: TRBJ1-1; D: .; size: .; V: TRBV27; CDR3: CASSFEGNTEAFF; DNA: TGTGCCAGCAGTTTCGAGGGGAACACTGAAGCTTTCTTT
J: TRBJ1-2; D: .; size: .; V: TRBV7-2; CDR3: CASSFLSGNGYTF; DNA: TGTGCCAGCAGCTTCCTCTCAGGGAATGGCTACACCTTC
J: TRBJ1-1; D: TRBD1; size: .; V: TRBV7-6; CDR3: CASSETGAAEAFF; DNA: TGTGCCAGCAGCGAAACAGGGGCGGCTGAAGCTTTCTTT
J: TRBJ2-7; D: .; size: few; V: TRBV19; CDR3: CASSPDRTYEQYF; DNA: TGTGCCAGTAGTCCAGACAGGACCTACGAGCAGTACTTC
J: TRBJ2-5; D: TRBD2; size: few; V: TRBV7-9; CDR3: CASSWGGQETQYF; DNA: TGTGCCAGCTCATGGGGGGGACAAGAGACCCAGTACTTC
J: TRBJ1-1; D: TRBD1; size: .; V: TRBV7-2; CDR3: CASSPGTGMNTEAFF; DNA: TGTGCCAGCAGCCCCGGGACAGGGATGAACACTGAAGCTTTCTTT
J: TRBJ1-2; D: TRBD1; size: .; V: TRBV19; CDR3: CASSPGTATNYGYTF; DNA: TGTGCCAGTAGCCCAGGGACAGCCACTAACTATGGCTACACCTTC
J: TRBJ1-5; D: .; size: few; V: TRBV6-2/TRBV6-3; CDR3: CASSYSAPRINQPQHF; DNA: TGTGCCAGCAGTTACTCGGCGCCCAGGATTAATCAGCCCCAGCATTTT
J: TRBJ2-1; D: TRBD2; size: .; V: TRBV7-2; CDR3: CASSGTSGGYEQFF; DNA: TGTGCCAGCAGCGGGACTAGCGGGGGTTATGAGCAGTTCTTC
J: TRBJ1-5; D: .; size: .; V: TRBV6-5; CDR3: CASRGEGRNQPQHF; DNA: TGTGCCAGCAGGGGGGAGGGCCGCAATCAGCCCCAGCATTTT
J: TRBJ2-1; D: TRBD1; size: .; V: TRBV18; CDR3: CASSLPWTGEYNEQFF; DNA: TGTGCCAGCTCACTCCCATGGACAGGGGAGTACAATGAGCAGTTCTTC
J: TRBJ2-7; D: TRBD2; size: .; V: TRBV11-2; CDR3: CASSPPGGEQYF; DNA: TGTGCCAGCAGCCCCCCGGGGGGCGAGCAGTACTTC
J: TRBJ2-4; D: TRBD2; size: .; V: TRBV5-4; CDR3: CASSSREGIQYF; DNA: TGTGCCAGCAGCTCACGGGAGGGGATTCAGTACTTC
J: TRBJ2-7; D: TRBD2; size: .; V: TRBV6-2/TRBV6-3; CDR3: CASSYRGSGTRPYEQYF; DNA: TGTGCCAGCAGTTACAGGGGGTCCGGGACTAGACCCTACGAGCAGTACTTC
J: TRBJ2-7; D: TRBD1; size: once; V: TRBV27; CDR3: CASSLSQDRGLYEQYF; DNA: TGTGCCAGCAGTTTATCACAGGACAGGGGGCTGTACGAGCAGTACTTC
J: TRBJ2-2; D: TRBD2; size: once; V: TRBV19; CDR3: CATQPGLAETGELFF; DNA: TGTGCCACCCAGCCCGGACTAGCAGAGACCGGGGAGCTGTTTTTT